The next 8 T cell receptor beta chains were all read from a single sample in a study of blood T cell repertoires in COVID-19. TCRdb keeps only in-frame clones here, not all; method: immunoSEQ multiplex PCR. This sample has about 83,000 clones, with 85% to 90% found just once. The specimen was peripheral blood. Receptor source: a man older than 75 with active or convalescent COVID-19.

The rearrangement links TRBV19 to TRBJ1-2, with D perhaps matching TRBD1 (5 bases). The CDR3 covers 11 residues. V gave up 6 bases and J gave up 7 bases, with 9 bases separating them. Germline values: CDR1 LNHDA, CDR2 SQIVND (reference sequence). Written as DNA, the CDR3 is TGTGCCAGTAGCTGGGGGGGTGGCTACACCTTC. Protein sequence: CASSWGGGYTF.

The rearrangement joins TRBV12-3 or TRBV12-4 to TRBJ2-5, with 11 bases lining up with TRBD2. V lost 6 bases to trimming and J lost 5 bases; unmatched junction nucleotides: 2. The CDR3 sequence is 13 residues long. In DNA, the CDR3 is TGTGCCAGCAGGACTAGCGGGGAGGAGACCCAGTACTTC. Translation gives CASRTSGEETQYF.

The V gene is TRBV10-3, the J gene TRBJ2-3; D possibly corresponds to TRBD1 (6 bases). This CDR3 has 13 amino acids. The germline V gene has CDR1 ENHRY and CDR2 SYGVKD. V was cut by 8 bases and J by 1 base, with 10 bases left in between. This CDR3 reads CAIGGLGTDTQYF. The CDR3 region has the DNA TGTGCCATCGGGGGCCTTGGCACAGATACGCAGTATTTT.

Here the CDR3 DNA reads TGTGCCATCAGTGAAGGGCAGGGGAACAATCAGCCCCAGCATTTT. Amino acid sequence: CAISEGQGNNQPQHF. This chain links TRBV10-3 with TRBJ1-5; maybe TRBD1 (6 bases). V shed 3 bases and J shed 3 bases, with 12 bases lying between them. Per germline, CDR1 ENHRY and CDR2 SYGVKD. The CDR3 contains 15 residues.

V and J are TRBV6-1 and TRBJ2-7, with 7 bases that match TRBD1. Germline assignment: CDR1 MNHNS and CDR2 SASEGT. The trim removed 1 base at V and 6 bases at J, leaving 3 bases unmatched. The CDR3 consists of 13 residues. The CDR3 coding sequence is TGTGCCAGCAGTGAAGGACAGGGAAGCGAGCAGTACGTC. The encoded protein is CASSEGQGSEQYV.

The genes are TRBV7-6 and TRBJ2-3, with D perhaps matching TRBD1 (5 bases). This CDR3 spans 17 amino acids. The germline gives CDR1 SGHVS, CDR2 FNYEAQ. Trimming left V 4 bases short and J 2 bases short, with 19 bases between. The CDR3 bases are TGTGCCAGCAGCTCCCCCTTGACAGCAATTAACACAGATACGCAGTATTTT. It encodes CASSSPLTAINTDTQYF.

This chain joins TRBV19 and TRBJ1-2, with 8 bases that match TRBD1. The ends lost 6 bases at V and 3 bases at J; junction bases unmatched: 3. The CDR3 is made up of 13 amino acids. From germline, CDR1 is LNHDA and CDR2 SQIVND (reference sequence). The CDR3 loop reads CASSPDRDYGYTF. As DNA, the CDR3 is TGTGCCAGTAGCCCGGACAGGGACTATGGCTACACCTTC. Combining the CDR3 with reference TRBV19 and TRBJ1-2 gives the whole variable domain DGGITQSPKYLFRKEGQNVTLSCEQNLNHDAMYWYRQDPGQGLRLIYYSQIVNDFQKGDIAEGYSVSREKKESFPLTVTSAQKNPTAFYLCASSPDRDYGYTFGSGTRLTVV.

This clone was seen more than once but under ten times. The CDR3 sequence: CASRNRGGEQYV. CDR3 DNA: TGTGCCAGCAGAAACAGGGGAGGAGAGCAGTACGTC. This chain joins TRBV2 and TRBJ2-7, with TRBD1 as a possible D gene (7 bases). Germline V gives CDR1 SNHLY, CDR2 FYNNEI. This CDR3 region has 12 residues. Deletions cut 6 bases from V and 7 bases from J, with 13 bases between.